A single T cell receptor (beta chain) is shown here with its context. The CDR3 loop spans 14 amino acids. The V and J ends lost 4 bases and 2 bases respectively, with 9 bases between them. CDR1 MNHEY and CDR2 SVGAGI come from the germline V gene. This specimen belongs to a study of control samples from healthy donors and cancer patients. Using immunoSEQ multiplex PCR, the repertoire was profiled, and TCRdb retains in-frame clones only, with some absent. This table holds about 38,000 clones, around 83% found once. This clonotype was obtained from a woman in her fifties or sixties with lung cancer. The chain couples TRBV6-5 to TRBJ1-5, with D possibly TRBD1 on 6 matching bases. Sample: PBMCs. The CDR3 DNA reads TGTGCCAGCAGTTTACAGGGACGCAATCAGCCCCAGCATTTT. Translated: CASSLQGRNQPQHF.